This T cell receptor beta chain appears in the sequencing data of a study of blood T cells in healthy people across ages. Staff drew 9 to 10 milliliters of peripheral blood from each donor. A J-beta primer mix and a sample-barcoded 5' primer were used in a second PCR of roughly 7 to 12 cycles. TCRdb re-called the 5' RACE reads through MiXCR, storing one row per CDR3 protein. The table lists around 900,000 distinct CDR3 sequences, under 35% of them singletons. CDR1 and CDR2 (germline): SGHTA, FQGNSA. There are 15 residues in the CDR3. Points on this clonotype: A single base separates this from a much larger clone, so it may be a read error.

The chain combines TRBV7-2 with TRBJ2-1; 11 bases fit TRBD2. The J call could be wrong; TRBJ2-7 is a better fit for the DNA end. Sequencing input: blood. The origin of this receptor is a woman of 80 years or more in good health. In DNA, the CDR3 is TGTGCCAGCAGACCCGGGACTAGCGGCTACAGTGAGCAGTACTTC. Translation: CASRPGTSGYSEQYF.